This T cell receptor beta chain was profiled in a study of shared clonotypes between healthy human individuals. Sequenced by immunoSEQ multiplex PCR; TCRdb stores in-frame clones only, minus some. Altogether hundreds of thousands of clones are present, 90% to 96% being singletons, with the ten largest covering 0.05% to 0.07%. Germline V lookup: CDR1 SEHNR, CDR2 FQNEAQ (reference sequence). CDR3 length: 15 amino acids. J was trimmed by 10 bases and V by 5 bases; bases with no gene match: 9. The chain couples TRBV7-9 to TRBJ2-2, with 11 bases lining up with TRBD1. The source material was naive CD4+ T cells sorted from blood. As for subset: CD45RA+ positively selected. The clonotype was recovered from a woman in her twenties or thirties in good health. The CDR3 sequence is CASSRPDRGRAELFF. Written as DNA, the CDR3 is TGTGCCAGCAGCCGACCGGACAGGGGGCGCGCGGAGCTGTTTTTT.